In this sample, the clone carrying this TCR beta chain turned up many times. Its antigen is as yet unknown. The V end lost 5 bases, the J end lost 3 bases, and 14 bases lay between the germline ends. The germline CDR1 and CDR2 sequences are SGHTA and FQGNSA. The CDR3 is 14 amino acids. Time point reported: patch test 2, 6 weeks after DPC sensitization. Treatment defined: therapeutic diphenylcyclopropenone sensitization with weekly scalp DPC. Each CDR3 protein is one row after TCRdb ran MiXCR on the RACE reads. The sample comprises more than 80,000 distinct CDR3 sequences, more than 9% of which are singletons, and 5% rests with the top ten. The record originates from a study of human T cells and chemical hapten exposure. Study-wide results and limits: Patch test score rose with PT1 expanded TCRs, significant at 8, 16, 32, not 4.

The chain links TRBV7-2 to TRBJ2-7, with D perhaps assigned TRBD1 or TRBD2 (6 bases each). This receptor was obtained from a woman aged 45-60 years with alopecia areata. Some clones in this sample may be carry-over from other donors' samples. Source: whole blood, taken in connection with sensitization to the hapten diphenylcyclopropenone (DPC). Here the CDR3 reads CASSPRGGGYEQYF. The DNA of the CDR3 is TGTGCCAGCAGCCCCCGCGGAGGGGGCTACGAGCAGTACTTC.